This entry features one TCR beta chain sequence. Its antigen is not known. The sample comes from a study of monozygotic twins with cystic fibrosis. Across the study: Libraries were built from approximately 3 micrograms of fragmented DNA using about 16 PCR cycles. General observations from the study: Monozygotic CF twin pairs shared significantly more nucleotide-identical clonotypes than unrelated CF individuals did. Median Simpson clonality of about 0.01 suggested naive T cells predominated. No link emerged between shared CDR3 counts and age, concordance or severity.

Clones were read by immunoSEQ multiplex PCR, and TCRdb kept only the in-frame ones, dropping some. Of around 14,000 clones listed, about 85% were seen once; the top ten hold approximately 1.1%. The CDR3 consists of 14 residues. With 4 bases clipped from V and 8 bases from J, the junction kept 10 bases outside the gene matches. The germline V gene encodes CDR1 MDHEN and CDR2 SYDVKM. The chain combines TRBV28 with TRBJ1-1; the match to TRBD1 covers 7 bases. This clonotype was sampled from a boy younger than 18 with cystic fibrosis. Sequencing input: blood. The CDR3 DNA reads as TGTGCCAGCAGTTCACCGCCGACAGGGACAGAAGCTTTCTTT. It specifies CASSSPPTGTEAFF.